Detailed here is one TCR beta chain. The target antigen is unknown. Vbeta (60) and Jbeta (13) primers were used in the PCR. Only in-frame clones appear in the TCRdb table, and some are missing; sequencing was by immunoSEQ multiplex PCR. The table has 120,000 to 150,000 clones, roughly 79% seen once. Germline CDR1 is MNHEY and CDR2 is SVGAGI. V lost 7 bases, J lost 1 base, and 11 bases lay in between. The CDR3 contains 14 residues. These data come from a study of cytomegalovirus exposure and HLA in healthy donors. Study observations and caveats: Among the most significant clusters, several appeared linked to common viral pathogens in a later analysis.

The sequenced material came from PBMCs. This chain connects TRBV6-5 to TRBJ1-3; D unclear. The source is a man aged 18 to 29 in good health and CMV-seronegative. CDR3 in DNA: TGTGCCAGCATCCCCTCGGGGTCTGGAAACACCATATATTTT. It encodes CASIPSGSGNTIYF.